These 13 T cell receptor beta chains were all obtained from the same sample, sequenced in a study of blood T cell repertoires in COVID-19. This table comes from immunoSEQ multiplex PCR, and its TCRdb copy is limited to in-frame clones, with some not included. In the table there are 200,000 to 300,000 clones, about 80% of which are singletons. What was sequenced was peripheral blood. The receptor set was obtained from a woman over 75 with acute or convalescent COVID-19.

The chain is built from TRBV7-2 and TRBJ2-3; 10 nucleotides line up with TRBD2. Germline CDR1 and CDR2: SGHTA and FQGNSA. The J segment lost 2 bases and the V segment lost 3 bases, leaving 11 bases of the junction unmatched. The CDR3 consists of 18 residues. The CDR3 region is CASSFSRLAGEITDTQYF. CDR3 in DNA: TGTGCCAGCAGCTTCTCCCGTCTAGCGGGGGAGATCACAGATACGCAGTATTTT.

This clone showed up just once. The J gene is TRBJ2-2, the V gene TRBV19; D possibly corresponds to TRBD2 (6 bases). V lost 8 bases and J lost 0, with 16 bases in between. Germline CDR1 reads LNHDA; CDR2 reads SQIVND (reference sequence). The CDR3 is 16 residues long. CDR3 in amino acids: CASAAGPGANTGELFF. The CDR3 bases are TGTGCCAGTGCCGCGGGGCCGGGCGCGAACACCGGGGAGCTGTTTTTT.

V usage is TRBV6-2 or TRBV6-3 and J usage is TRBJ1-5, with 11 positions matching TRBD1. The CDR3 runs 18 residues. V lost 3 bases, J lost 0 bases, and 7 bases stayed unmatched. The germline CDR1 and CDR2 sequences are MNHEY and SVGEGT. The CDR3, as DNA: TGTGCCAGCAGTTATAGTCCGGACAGGGGGCATAGCAATCAGCCCCAGCATTTT. This encodes CASSYSPDRGHSNQPQHF.

The J gene is TRBJ2-7, the V gene TRBV7-2, with TRBD2 matching over 10 bases. Germline CDR1 reads SGHTA; CDR2 reads FQGNSA. The CDR3 runs 15 residues. CDR3: CACSRASGSSYEQYF. The CDR3 DNA is TGTGCGTGCAGCCGGGCTAGCGGGAGCTCCTACGAGCAGTACTTC.

V and J are TRBV4-1 and TRBJ1-5, with 8 bases fitting TRBD1. Germline-derived CDR1 and CDR2 are MGHRA and YSYEKL. This CDR3 is 15 amino acids long. V gave up 2 bases and J gave up 6 bases; unmatched junction bases: 6. The CDR3 region is CASSQLDRVRQPQHF. Written as DNA, the CDR3 is TGCGCCAGCAGCCAACTGGACAGGGTCCGTCAGCCCCAGCATTTT.

The chain joins TRBV5-1 to TRBJ2-7; the D gene is possibly TRBD1 (6 bases). The germline gives CDR1 SGHRS, CDR2 YFSETQ. Trimming left V 2 bases short and J 3 bases short, with 9 bases between. There are 13 residues in the CDR3. Written as DNA, the CDR3 is TGCGCCAGCAGCTTTGGACAGATCTACGAGCAGTACTTC. It specifies CASSFGQIYEQYF.

Comments on this clone: An end of the junction does not agree with germline; a read error may underlie this. This chain joins TRBV6-5 and TRBJ2-4; 8 nucleotides line up with TRBD2. The CDR3 extends over 16 amino acids. CDR1 MNHEY and CDR2 SVGAGI come from the germline V gene. CDR3 sequence (DNA): TGTGCCAGCAGTTTCGGGGGGGCAGGTTCCAAAGACATTCAGTACTTC. Protein sequence: CASSFGGAGSKDIQYF.

This chain joins TRBV7-2 and TRBJ2-7, with TRBD2 matching over 9 bases. CDR1 is SGHTA and CDR2 is FQGNSA in the germline V gene. V trimming: 1 base; J trimming: 3 bases; junction bases outside the gene matches: 4. This CDR3 spans 15 amino acids. The CDR3 protein is CASSLGAGGYYEQYF. The DNA for the CDR3 is TGTGCCAGCAGCTTAGGAGCGGGAGGTTACTACGAGCAGTACTTC.

The chain has TRBV18 and TRBJ1-4; possibly TRBD1 for D (5 bases). V was cut by 3 bases and J by 6 bases, with 11 bases left in between. CDR1 is KGHSH, CDR2 LQKENI, per germline. CDR3 length: 14 residues. CDR3 DNA: TGTGCCAGCTCACCGGCGGCAGGGTATGAAAAACTGTTTTTT. This sequence encodes CASSPAAGYEKLFF.

Details on this clone: The sample contains more than one DNA sequence encoding this CDR3. This chain joins TRBV5-1 and TRBJ2-5; 9 bases are shared with TRBD1. V was clipped by 0 bases and J by 3 bases; unmatched bases: 0. CDR1 is SGHRS, CDR2 YFSETQ, per germline. The CDR3 sequence is 14 residues long. DNA for the CDR3: TGCGCCAGCAGCTTGGGACAGGGGGAAGAGACCCAGTACTTC. This gives the protein CASSLGQGEETQYF. The whole variable domain, filled in from reference TRBV5-1 and TRBJ2-5, reads KAGVTQTPRYLIKTRGQQVTLSCSPISGHRSVSWYQQTPGQGLQFLFEYFSETQRNKGNFPGRFSGRQFSNSRSEMNVSTLELGDSALYLCASSLGQGEETQYFGPGTRLLVL.

V gene TRBV4-2 combines with J gene TRBJ1-1; 8 nucleotides match TRBD1. Germline V gives CDR1 LGHNA, CDR2 YNFKEQ. This CDR3 has 15 residues. V was pared by 0 bases and J by 4 bases, with 4 bases of the junction left unmatched. The DNA of the CDR3 is TGTGCCAGCAGCCAAGATAGGACAGGGAGCACTGAAGCTTTCTTT. It yields the protein CASSQDRTGSTEAFF.

The chain has TRBV29-1 and TRBJ2-7; 9 nucleotides agree with TRBD1. Germline V lookup: CDR1 SQVTM, CDR2 ANQGSEA. The CDR3 is 15 amino acids. Trimming took 1 base from V and 0 from J; bases not matched to a gene: 4. The CDR3 coding sequence is TGCAGCGTTGAAGTCCCGGGACAGGGCTCCTACGAGCAGTACTTC. Protein product: CSVEVPGQGSYEQYF.

This clone was seen a single time. The chain is built from TRBV5-1 and TRBJ1-1, with TRBD1 matching 10 bases. This CDR3 spans 14 amino acids. The V gene's germline CDR1 is SGHRS and CDR2 YFSETQ. The trim removed 4 bases at V and 3 bases at J, leaving 3 bases unmatched. The CDR3 nucleotides are TGCGCCAGCAGCAGGGACAGGGGATACACTGAAGCTTTCTTT. The encoded protein is CASSRDRGYTEAFF.